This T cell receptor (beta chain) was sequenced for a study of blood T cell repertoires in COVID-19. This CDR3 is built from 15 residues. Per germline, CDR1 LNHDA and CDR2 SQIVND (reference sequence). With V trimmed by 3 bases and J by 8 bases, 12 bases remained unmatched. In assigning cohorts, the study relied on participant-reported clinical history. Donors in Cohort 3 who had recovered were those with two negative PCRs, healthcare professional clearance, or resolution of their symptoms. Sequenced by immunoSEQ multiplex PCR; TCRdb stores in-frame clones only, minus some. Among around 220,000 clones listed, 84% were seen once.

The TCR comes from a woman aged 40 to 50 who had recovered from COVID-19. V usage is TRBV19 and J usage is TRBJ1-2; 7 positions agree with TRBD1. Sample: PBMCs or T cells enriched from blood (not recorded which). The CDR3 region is CASSMWAQGNGGYTF. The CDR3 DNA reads TGTGCCAGTAGTATGTGGGCACAGGGGAACGGAGGCTACACCTTC.